This entry features one T cell receptor beta chain sequence. Its antigen is not known. This sample stems from a study of cytotoxic CD8 clonotypes in ibrutinib-treated CLL. Regarding the study as a whole: Clonality increased with ibrutinib response but returned toward baseline at progression. Clonality correlated strongly with circulating CD8+ T cells and exceeded age-matched healthy donors at baseline.

Target depth was 1 in 200,000 to 1 in 1 million T cells, about 10x per clonotype. The protocol was immunoSEQ multiplex PCR, while the TCRdb copy is restricted to in-frame clones and leaves out a portion. The repertoire consists of 150,000 to 250,000 clones, with about 72% occurring once and the leading ten covering roughly 12%. The CDR3 is 13 amino acids. The germline V and J ends were trimmed by 8 bases and 4 bases, with 16 bases remaining between them. The germline CDR1 and CDR2 sequences are GTSNPN and SVGIG (reference sequence). This clonotype was obtained from a human donor with chronic lymphocytic leukemia. The sample in question was PBMCs, obtained after 24 months of ibrutinib treatment. The V gene is TRBV30, the J gene TRBJ2-3; maybe TRBD2 (6 bases). The CDR3 coding sequence is TGTGCCAGGACGACTAGGCGGTCAGATACGCAGTATTTT. This translates into CARTTRRSDTQYF.